This TCR beta chain was profiled in a study of blood T cells in healthy people across ages. Whole-study context: About one barcoded beta molecule was captured per two T cells (by template switching). Study-wide results and caveats: CMV status of donors was unknown, possibly confounding expanded clonotype changes. Using unsorted PBMCs precluded a conclusive naive versus antigen-experienced comparison.

On this clonotype: Its antigen is unidentified.

The CDR3 extends over 15 amino acids. Germline V lookup: CDR1 MNHEY, CDR2 SVGAGI. V was pared by 6 bases and J by 3 bases, with 8 bases of the junction left unmatched. With a J-beta primer mix and a sample-barcoded 5' primer, a second PCR ran about 7 to 12 cycles. TCRdb processed the 5' RACE reads anew with MiXCR; each CDR3 protein has one entry. Of hundreds of thousands of distinct CDR3 sequences in the sample, roughly half were seen once. Material: blood. This receptor was obtained from a woman aged 80 or over in good health. The chain uses TRBV6-5 and TRBJ1-5; 7 positions agree with TRBD1. The CDR3 spells CASSPGGAINQPQHF. CDR3 coding DNA: TGTGCCAGCAGCCCAGGGGGGGCCATCAATCAGCCCCAGCATTTT.